This T cell receptor (beta chain) came from a study of T-cell memory formation after mild COVID-19. General study results and limits: Clonal second-wave expansions that peaked on day 37 had unconfirmed SARS-CoV-2 specificity.

This clonotype turned up a few times. Its antigen is unknown. TCRdb independently ran MiXCR on the 5' RACE reads; one entry per CDR3 protein. The table shows over 70,000 distinct CDR3 sequences, with around 16% occurring only once. Germline-derived CDR1 and CDR2 are LGHNA and YSLEER. Trimming shortened V by 1 base and J by 10 bases, and 17 bases separated the two germline ends. This CDR3 is built from 15 residues. The rearrangement uses TRBV4-3 and TRBJ2-1; possibly TRBD2 for D (6 bases). This sequence was found in a man aged 18 to 30 who had mild COVID-19 (a few samples of this study predate the infection). Cell type and time point are not known. The sequenced sample consisted of PBMCs or a T cell subset sorted from them (not recorded which). DNA of the CDR3: TGCGCCAGCAGCCAAGGGATGGGACTCCCCGTCGAGCAGTTCTTC. Translating it yields CASSQGMGLPVEQFF.